The following is a TCR beta chain sequence with its context. Antigen unknown. The sample is drawn from a study of T cell responses to AZD1222 COVID-19 vaccine. Study results and caveats: Dominant at 160-218 and 743-854, vaccine-associated CD4 TCRs also spanned spike.

Germline CDR1 MGHRA, CDR2 YSYEKL. The CDR3 totals 19 residues. V trimming: 0 bases; J trimming: 1 base; junction bases outside the gene matches: 7. Some clones are missing from TCRdb's copy, which holds only in-frame ones; the method was immunoSEQ multiplex PCR. This table has 130,000 or so clones, roughly nine tenths appearing once. This sequence joins TRBV4-1 and TRBJ2-6; 9 bases are a match to TRBD1. This sample comprised peripheral blood, obtained on day 0 of AZD1222 vaccination. The clonotype was recovered from an adult in good health. CDR3 residues: CASSQDRLQGASGANVLTF. CDR3 in DNA: TGCGCCAGCAGCCAAGACCGGTTACAGGGGGCGTCTGGGGCCAACGTCCTGACTTTC.